Below, 29 T cell receptor beta chains from the same sample are listed, as sequenced in a study of blood T cell repertoires in COVID-19. Repertoires were generated with immunoSEQ multiplex PCR, while TCRdb's copy carries only in-frame clones and drops some. The data hold roughly 290,000 clones, with about 93% observed a single time. Sequencing was performed on peripheral blood. Receptor source: a woman aged 30 to 39 with COVID-19, enrolled during active disease.

The chain combines TRBV3-1 (or the pseudogene TRBV3-2) with TRBJ2-7; D is perhaps TRBD1 (6 bases). The CDR3 sequence is 15 residues long. With 0 bases removed from V and 0 bases from J, the gap between germline ends came to 9 bases. Per the germline V gene, CDR1 is LGHDT and CDR2 is YNNKEL (reference sequence). The CDR3 protein is CASSQDPGDSYEQYF. CDR3 nucleotide sequence: TGTGCCAGCAGCCAAGACCCAGGGGACTCCTACGAGCAGTACTTC.

This clone was detected only a few times. The chain couples TRBV4-1 to TRBJ2-7; D possibly corresponds to TRBD1 (5 bases). CDR1 and CDR2 from the germline V gene are MGHRA and YSYEKL. This CDR3 has 15 amino acids. With 0 bases removed from V and 2 bases from J, the gap between germline ends came to 11 bases. CDR3 protein: CASSQDNLGPYEQYF. As DNA, the CDR3 is TGCGCCAGCAGCCAAGATAACCTGGGGCCCTACGAGCAGTACTTC.

The V and J genes are TRBV19 and TRBJ1-5, with no clear D. The length of the CDR3 is 15 residues. V was clipped by 0 bases and J by 5 bases, with 11 bases between them. Looked up from germline, CDR1 is LNHDA and CDR2 is SQIVND (reference sequence). Here the CDR3 DNA reads TGTGCCAGTAGTATAGATGAGGCAGCCTATCAGCCCCAGCATTTT. Translation gives CASSIDEAAYQPQHF. The complete variable domain, with remaining parts taken from reference TRBV19 and TRBJ1-5, reads DGGITQSPKYLFRKEGQNVTLSCEQNLNHDAMYWYRQDPGQGLRLIYYSQIVNDFQKGDIAEGYSVSREKKESFPLTVTSAQKNPTAFYLCASSIDEAAYQPQHFGDGTRLSIL.

This clone was recorded once. This rearrangement joins TRBV9 to TRBJ2-7; TRBD2 matches 7 bases. Germline loops: CDR1 SGDLS, CDR2 YYNGEE. The CDR3 sequence is 15 residues long. After removal of 4 bases from V and 3 bases from J, the junction contained 10 bases not matched to a gene. CDR3 sequence reads: CASSPTGGLVYEQYF. The CDR3 nucleotides read TGTGCCAGCAGCCCGACGGGGGGTCTGGTCTACGAGCAGTACTTC.

As for this clone: Different DNA sequences within this sample yield the same CDR3. For the CDR3, the DNA is TGCGCCAGCAGCCAGGGGACTAGCGGGGGGTACGAGCAGTACTTC. Protein product: CASSQGTSGGYEQYF. This sequence joins TRBV4-1 and TRBJ2-7, with TRBD2 matching over 15 bases. This CDR3 region has 15 residues. Trimming removed 3 bases from V and 4 bases from J; junction bases left unmatched: 1. The germline gives CDR1 MGHRA, CDR2 YSYEKL.

The chain has TRBV2 and TRBJ2-3; D is perhaps TRBD1 (5 bases). This CDR3 has 15 amino acids. Germline V lookup: CDR1 SNHLY, CDR2 FYNNEI. V lost 4 bases to trimming and J lost 2 bases, with 13 bases between them. As DNA, the CDR3 is TGTGCCAGCAGTGTAATTGCAGGGCTCACAGATACGCAGTATTTT. Residues: CASSVIAGLTDTQYF.

This clone was counted a single time. The chain combines TRBV11-2 with TRBJ2-2; maybe TRBD2 (6 bases). The CDR3 covers 16 residues. V lost 5 bases and J lost 1, with 14 bases in between. Per the germline V gene, CDR1 is SGHAT and CDR2 is FQNNGV. CDR3 coding DNA: TGTGCCAGCAGCCCGAGAGGCGGGGAGAACACCGGGGAGCTGTTTTTT. As protein: CASSPRGGENTGELFF.

This chain links TRBV2 with TRBJ2-3; 8 positions agree with TRBD2. The CDR3 spans 18 residues. Germline V gene lookup returns CDR1 SNHLY and CDR2 FYNNEI. After removal of 4 bases from V and 7 bases from J, the junction contained 19 bases not matched to a gene. The CDR3 loop is CASSVSIIRAGVGNTQYF. As DNA, the CDR3 is TGTGCCAGCAGTGTTAGCATAATCCGAGCGGGAGTTGGAAATACGCAGTATTTT.

The chain carries TRBV30 and TRBJ2-7; 11 nucleotides align to TRBD2. This CDR3 contains 16 residues. Germline V lookup: CDR1 GTSNPN, CDR2 SVGIG (reference sequence). The V segment lost 3 bases and the J segment 3 bases; nucleotides outside the gene matches: 10. CDR3: CAWRAQLAGAGYEQYF. Written as DNA, the CDR3 is TGTGCCTGGAGGGCTCAACTAGCGGGAGCAGGCTACGAGCAGTACTTC.

The chain links TRBV19 to TRBJ2-3; D is ambiguous. V was clipped by 4 bases and J by 0 bases, with 8 bases between them. Germline V gene data show CDR1 as LNHDA and CDR2 as SQIVND (reference sequence). This CDR3 has 14 amino acids. Written as DNA, the CDR3 is TGTGCCAGTAGTAGTGTTTTAAGCACAGATACGCAGTATTTT. Translated: CASSSVLSTDTQYF.

The rearrangement uses TRBV18 and TRBJ1-4; 9 bases line up with TRBD1. Germline V CDR1 and CDR2: KGHSH, LQKENI. The junction had 7 bases not matched to a gene; V was cut back by 6 bases and J by 8 bases. This CDR3 contains 14 residues. The CDR3 DNA reads as TGTGCCAGCTCCCGGACAGGGGACGAGGAAAAACTGTTTTTT. This sequence encodes CASSRTGDEEKLFF.

The chain carries TRBV7-2 and TRBJ2-5, with TRBD2 matching 10 bases. This CDR3 is 15 amino acids long. V gave up 1 base and J gave up 5 bases; unmatched junction bases: 4. Germline V gene data show CDR1 as SGHTA and CDR2 as FQGNSA. CDR3 protein: CASSLGGTSDETQYF. As DNA, the CDR3 is TGTGCCAGCAGCTTAGGTGGGACTAGCGACGAGACCCAGTACTTC.

The CDR3 spells CASSSGGPGGPKDTQYF. CDR3 bases: TGTGCCAGCAGCTCCGGGGGGCCGGGAGGGCCCAAAGATACGCAGTATTTT. The chain links TRBV11-3 to TRBJ2-3; 8 nucleotides align to TRBD2. Germline CDR1 is SGHNT and CDR2 is YENEEA. CDR3 length equals 17 residues. The V segment lost 4 bases and the J segment 5 bases; nucleotides outside the gene matches: 14.

CDR3 sequence reads: CASSGPRTSVQETQYF. The CDR3 DNA is TGTGCCAGCAGTGGGCCTAGGACTAGCGTACAAGAGACCCAGTACTTC. V usage is TRBV3-1 (or the pseudogene TRBV3-2) and J usage is TRBJ2-5, with 9 bases that match TRBD2. This CDR3 is built from 16 residues. Germline V CDR1 and CDR2: LGHDT, YNNKEL (reference sequence). V lost 6 bases to trimming and J lost 2 bases; unmatched junction nucleotides: 10.

The chain employs TRBV28 and TRBJ1-4, with D perhaps TRBD1 (5 bases). CDR1 and CDR2 (germline): MDHEN, SYDVKM. This CDR3 contains 15 residues. V was shortened by 7 bases and J by 1 base, with 13 bases between the two germline ends. In DNA, the CDR3 is TGTGCCAGCAACCATGTCGGGGGAACTAATGAAAAACTGTTTTTT. Encoded protein: CASNHVGGTNEKLFF.

This chain uses TRBV13 with TRBJ2-7; D remains ambiguous. The CDR3 sequence is 12 residues long. Germline V CDR1 and CDR2: PRHDT, FYEKMQ (reference sequence). The germline V and J ends were trimmed by 3 bases and 2 bases, with 5 bases remaining between them. The CDR3 protein is CASSFRTYEQYF. The CDR3 coding sequence is TGTGCCAGCAGCTTCAGGACCTACGAGCAGTACTTC.

The chain joins TRBV15 to TRBJ1-1, with 8 bases matching TRBD1. The CDR3 is 12 amino acids. Losses at the gene ends were 6 bases for V and 5 bases for J; bases not matched to a gene: 2. The germline V gene encodes CDR1 LNHNV and CDR2 YYDKDF (reference sequence). CDR3 in DNA: TGTGCCACCAGACAGGGGGAGACTGAAGCTTTCTTT. Encoded protein: CATRQGETEAFF.

In DNA form, the CDR3 reads TGTGCCAGCAGCTTCTGGGACAGGGAGCCCAACGAGCAGTACTTC. Protein: CASSFWDREPNEQYF. The chain joins TRBV7-9 to TRBJ2-7, with TRBD1 matching over 9 bases. Germline values: CDR1 SEHNR, CDR2 FQNEAQ (reference sequence). This CDR3 has 15 residues. With 3 bases clipped from V and 5 bases from J, the junction kept 8 bases outside the gene matches.

This sequence joins TRBV2 and TRBJ2-1; 7 bases match TRBD1. The ends lost 7 bases at V and 4 bases at J; junction bases unmatched: 13. The germline V gene encodes CDR1 SNHLY and CDR2 FYNNEI. The CDR3 loop spans 16 amino acids. CDR3 sequence: CASKRDRDSWYNEQFF. DNA of the CDR3: TGTGCCAGCAAAAGGGACCGGGACAGCTGGTACAATGAGCAGTTCTTC.

V usage is TRBV5-5 and J usage is TRBJ2-1, with D perhaps matching TRBD1 (5 bases). The germline gives CDR1 SGHKS, CDR2 YYEKEE (reference sequence). The germline V and J ends were trimmed by 0 bases and 9 bases, with 10 bases remaining between them. The CDR3 spans 13 residues. CDR3 nucleotide sequence: TGTGCCAGCAGCTTGGTGGGGCGAGCTGAGCAGTTCTTC. Protein sequence: CASSLVGRAEQFF.

The chain links TRBV28 to TRBJ1-6, with TRBD1 identical over 7 bases. CDR3 length: 17 residues. In germline, CDR1 is MDHEN, CDR2 SYDVKM. The trim removed 5 bases at V and 2 bases at J, leaving 9 bases unmatched. In nucleotides, the CDR3 is TGTGCCAGCAGTACAGGACAGGTGGGCACCTATAATTCACCCCTCCACTTT. This gives the protein CASSTGQVGTYNSPLHF.

This clone was counted a few times. The V gene is TRBV7-2, the J gene TRBJ2-7; the D is unclear. Germline CDR1 reads SGHTA; CDR2 reads FQGNSA. V dropped 3 bases and J dropped 2 bases, with 11 bases sitting between them. The CDR3 contains 14 residues. DNA for the CDR3: TGTGCCAGCAGCTTTCGCAGCGAAGCCTACGAGCAGTACTTC. Its protein product is CASSFRSEAYEQYF.

The chain combines TRBV30 with TRBJ2-1; 7 bases agree with TRBD1. V was clipped by 4 bases and J by 8 bases; unmatched bases: 14. This CDR3 spans 15 amino acids. Germline CDR1 is GTSNPN and CDR2 is SVGIG (reference sequence). CDR3 in amino acids: CAWNQGDGQKDEQFF. The CDR3 DNA follows: TGTGCCTGGAATCAGGGGGACGGGCAAAAGGATGAGCAGTTCTTC.

This chain joins TRBV3-1 (or the pseudogene TRBV3-2) and TRBJ1-1; no definite D call. CDR3 length: 16 residues. Per the germline V gene, CDR1 is LGHDT and CDR2 is YNNKEL (reference sequence). Trimming cost V 4 bases and J 5 bases, with 20 bases left between them. This chain's CDR3 is CASSPPGRELGTEAFF. In DNA, the CDR3 is TGTGCCAGCAGCCCTCCCGGGCGGGAGTTGGGGACTGAAGCTTTCTTT.

V is TRBV24-1 and J is TRBJ2-3, with TRBD1 matching over 9 bases. V dropped 4 bases and J dropped 2; count of bases not matched to a gene: 6. The CDR3 loop spans 16 amino acids. Germline V lookup: CDR1 KGHDR, CDR2 SFDVKD. The CDR3 reads CATSEATGGLTDTQYF. The CDR3 coding sequence is TGTGCCACCAGTGAGGCGACAGGGGGTCTCACAGATACGCAGTATTTT.

The J gene is TRBJ1-4, the V gene TRBV5-5; D uncertain. Trimming pared 0 bases from V and 8 bases from J, leaving 11 bases between. This CDR3 has 14 amino acids. Germline assignment: CDR1 SGHKS and CDR2 YYEKEE (reference sequence). This CDR3 reads CASSLAGLVEKLFF. CDR3 nucleotide sequence: TGTGCCAGCAGCTTGGCCGGACTTGTGGAAAAACTGTTTTTT.

The chain combines TRBV5-6 with TRBJ1-1; D is perhaps TRBD1 (5 bases). Germline V gene lookup returns CDR1 SGHDT and CDR2 YYEEEE. V was clipped by 0 bases and J by 10 bases, with 10 bases between them. The CDR3 covers 12 residues. The CDR3 region is CASSLVQGRAFF. DNA for the CDR3: TGTGCCAGCAGCTTGGTCCAGGGAAGAGCTTTCTTT.

As to this clone: The junction and the germline gene differ at one end; a read error may be behind it. The chain has TRBV15 and TRBJ2-1, with 9 bases fitting TRBD2. The CDR3 covers 14 residues. Germline CDR1 LNHNV, CDR2 YYDKDF (reference sequence). The CDR3, as DNA: TGTGCCACCAGCAGAGATCTGGCGGGAGGGCCTTTGCTCTTC. Amino acids: CATSRDLAGGPLLF.

The CDR3 protein is CATSRGMAGSDNEQFF. CDR3 coding DNA: TGTGCCACCAGCAGGGGAATGGCGGGAAGTGACAATGAGCAGTTCTTC. V gene TRBV15 combines with J gene TRBJ2-1; possibly TRBD2 for D (6 bases). Germline V gene data show CDR1 as LNHNV and CDR2 as YYDKDF (reference sequence). This CDR3 spans 16 amino acids. V lost 3 bases and J lost 5, with 17 bases in between.